Below, one T cell receptor (beta chain) is given with its context. The repertoire was sequenced with immunoSEQ multiplex PCR; TCRdb's copy has only in-frame clones and lacks some. The data contain about 56,000 clones, 85% to 95% of them singletons. This CDR3 has 15 amino acids. With 0 bases removed from V and 8 bases from J, the gap between germline ends came to 13 bases. Looked up from germline, CDR1 is SEHNR and CDR2 is FQNEAQ (reference sequence). This specimen belongs to a study of cytomegalovirus exposure and HLA in healthy donors. The sequenced material came from PBMCs. The source is a woman in her late teens or twenties in good health and CMV-seropositive. This chain links TRBV7-9 with TRBJ1-4; a weak D match, TRBD1 (5 bases). The CDR3 loop is CASSLATGNPEKLFF. As DNA, the CDR3 is TGTGCCAGCAGCTTAGCAACAGGAAATCCGGAAAAACTGTTTTTT.